A single sample gave rise to the 8 T cell receptor beta chains below, sequenced in a study of cytomegalovirus exposure and HLA in healthy donors. PCR was performed using 60 Vbeta and 13 Jbeta primers. The assay was immunoSEQ multiplex PCR, and TCRdb's table has in-frame clones only and misses some. The data hold under 200,000 clones, with 65% to 90% observed a single time. The specimen was PBMCs. Every receptor here comes from a woman aged 25 to 39 in good health and CMV-seronegative.

This clone was found once. The V call is TRBV7-6, the J call TRBJ2-1; 10 bases line up with TRBD1. After removal of 0 bases from V and 8 bases from J, the junction contained 7 bases not matched to a gene. In germline, CDR1 is SGHVS, CDR2 FNYEAQ. The CDR3 is 16 amino acids. The CDR3 DNA sequence: TGTGCCAGCAGCTTAGCCAGCCCGGGACAGGGGTATGAGCAGTTCTTC. Translating it yields CASSLASPGQGYEQFF.

This chain connects TRBV5-6 to TRBJ2-4; D remains unclear. Trimming left V 3 bases short and J 5 bases short, with 9 bases between. Germline lookup yields CDR1 SGHDT and CDR2 YYEEEE. This CDR3 is 13 amino acids long. The CDR3, as DNA: TGTGCCAGCAGCTACTCAACAGAAAACATTCAGTACTTC. Its protein product is CASSYSTENIQYF.

V gene TRBV18 combines with J gene TRBJ2-5, with D possibly being TRBD1 (6 bases). CDR3 length: 14 residues. Germline lookup yields CDR1 KGHSH and CDR2 LQKENI. The ends were cut back, 3 bases at V and 5 bases at J, with 13 bases in the middle. As DNA, the CDR3 is TGTGCCAGCTCACCCCGACAGGTTGTGGAGACCCAGTACTTC. This gives the protein CASSPRQVVETQYF.

The J gene is TRBJ1-2, the V gene TRBV28, with D perhaps TRBD1 (5 bases). Trimming took 6 bases from V and 4 from J, leaving 18 bases between them. The germline V gene encodes CDR1 MDHEN and CDR2 SYDVKM. The CDR3 is 15 amino acids. CDR3 DNA: TGTGCCAGCAGGGGCGGACTAGGGGTTGGCTATGGCTACACCTTC. Protein sequence: CASRGGLGVGYGYTF.

The chain couples TRBV10-1 to TRBJ2-3; TRBD2 matches at 8 bases. With V trimmed by 0 bases and J by 5 bases, 4 bases remained unmatched. This CDR3 is built from 15 residues. The germline V gene has CDR1 WNHNN and CDR2 SYGVQD (reference sequence). In DNA form, the CDR3 reads TGCGCCAGCAGTGAGTCGACGGGAGGGGTAGATACGCAGTATTTT. Residues: CASSESTGGVDTQYF.

This rearrangement joins TRBV27 to TRBJ2-7, with 9 nucleotides matching TRBD1. The J segment lost 1 base and the V segment lost 4 bases, leaving 5 bases of the junction unmatched. The CDR3 runs 15 residues. Per the germline V gene, CDR1 is MNHEY and CDR2 is SMNVEV (reference sequence). CDR3 DNA sequence: TGTGCCAGCAGTTACGGACAGGGGTCATCCTACGAGCAGTACTTC. Residues: CASSYGQGSSYEQYF.

The table lists this clone with a count of one. The chain joins TRBV20-1 to TRBJ1-2, with a weak D call TRBD1 (6 bases). The CDR3 loop spans 11 amino acids. CDR1 DFQATT and CDR2 SNEGSKA come from the germline V gene (reference sequence). DNA for the CDR3: TGCAGGGGAGGGGGGACCTATGGCTACACCTTC. Protein sequence: CRGGGTYGYTF.

V gene TRBV2 combines with J gene TRBJ2-7; 8 bases match TRBD1. CDR3 length equals 14 residues. V dropped 5 bases and J dropped 3; count of bases not matched to a gene: 6. Germline V gene data show CDR1 as SNHLY and CDR2 as FYNNEI. The CDR3 bases are TGTGCCAGCAGTATAGGACAGGGCTTCTACGAGCAGTACTTC. Protein: CASSIGQGFYEQYF.